This entry describes one TCR beta chain. MiXCR was run by TCRdb on the PCR reads, yielding one entry per CDR3 protein. The table has around 6,800 distinct CDR3 sequences, roughly half seen once. This sample stems from a study of CD4 and CD8 cells across lung adenocarcinoma regions. This CDR3 spans 15 amino acids. CDR1 is MNHNS and CDR2 is SASEGT in the germline V gene. The sequenced material came from CD8+ T cells from the center of a lung tumor. The rearrangement uses TRBV6-1 and TRBJ2-1, with 9 bases that match TRBD1. The J call may be incorrect, as the DNA end agrees better with TRBJ2-7. This clonotype was obtained from a male donor with lung adenocarcinoma. The CD4 and CD8 labels of this study may be unreliable. In DNA, the CDR3 is TGTGCCAGCAGCCCGGGACAGGGAGTCTACAATGAGCAGTACTTC. This translates into CASSPGQGVYNEQYF.